This TCR beta chain was profiled in a study of monozygotic twins with inflammatory bowel disease. Findings and caveats of the study: Patients received differing immunosuppressive treatments, which may have added variability to their repertoires.

Each of TCRalpha and TCRbeta cDNA went through two nested PCRs, lasting approximately 16 and 10 cycles. TCRdb reanalyzed the 5' RACE reads, giving one entry per CDR3 protein sequence and no DNA. Here the sample table reports 400,000 to 500,000 distinct CDR3 sequences. To note about this clonotype: Its antigen is unidentified.

Germline V gives CDR1 SGDLS, CDR2 YYNGEE. The CDR3 loop spans 16 amino acids. The sequenced sample was blood. The origin of this receptor is a human donor with ulcerative colitis or Crohn's disease, or a healthy co-twin of an affected twin (not recorded which). The chain combines TRBV9 with TRBJ1-3; the D call from TCRdb, TRBD1, cannot be confirmed without DNA. The CDR3 sequence: CASSDTGMLAGNTIYF.